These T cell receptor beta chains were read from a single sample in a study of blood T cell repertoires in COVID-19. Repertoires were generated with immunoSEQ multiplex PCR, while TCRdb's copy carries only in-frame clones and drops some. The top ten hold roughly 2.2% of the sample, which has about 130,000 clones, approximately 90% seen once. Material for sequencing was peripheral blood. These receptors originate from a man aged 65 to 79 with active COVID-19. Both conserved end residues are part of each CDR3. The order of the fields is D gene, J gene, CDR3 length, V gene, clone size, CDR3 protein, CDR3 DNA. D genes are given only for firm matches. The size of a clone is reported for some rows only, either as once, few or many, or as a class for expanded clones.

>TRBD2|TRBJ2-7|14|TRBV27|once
CASRGSGIAYEQYF
TGTGCCAGCAGAGGGAGCGGGATCGCCTACGAGCAGTACTTC
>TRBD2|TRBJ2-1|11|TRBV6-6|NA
CASRRGDNGFF
TGTGCCAGCAGGCGGGGGGACAATGGGTTCTTC
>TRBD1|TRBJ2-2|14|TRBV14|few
CASSRQTGAGELFF
TGTGCCAGCAGCCGCCAGACAGGGGCAGGGGAGCTGTTTTTT
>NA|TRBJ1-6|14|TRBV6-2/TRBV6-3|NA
CASSFREESSPLHF
TGTGCCAGCAGTTTCCGGGAAGAATCTTCACCCCTCCACTTT
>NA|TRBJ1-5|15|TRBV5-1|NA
CASRPTAMGNQPQHF
TGCGCCAGCAGACCGACAGCCATGGGGAATCAGCCCCAGCATTTT
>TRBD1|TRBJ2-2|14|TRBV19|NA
CASRYRGLGGELFF
TGTGCCAGTAGGTACAGGGGGCTGGGCGGGGAGCTGTTTTTT
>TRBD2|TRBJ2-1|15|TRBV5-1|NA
CASSPGGRSRDEQFF
TGCGCCAGCAGCCCGGGGGGGCGCAGTCGCGATGAGCAGTTCTTC
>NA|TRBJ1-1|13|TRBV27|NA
CASSWGVGTEAFF
TGTGCCAGCAGTTGGGGCGTCGGCACTGAAGCTTTCTTT
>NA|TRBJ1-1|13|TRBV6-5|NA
CASSRTESTEAFF
TGTGCCAGCAGCCGGACAGAAAGCACTGAAGCTTTCTTT
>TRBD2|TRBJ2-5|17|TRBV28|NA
CASSSAVGSGSGKTQYF
TGTGCCAGCAGTTCAGCCGTTGGGAGCGGGAGTGGAAAGACCCAGTACTTC
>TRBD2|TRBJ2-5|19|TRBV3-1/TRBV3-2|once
CASSPRTSGREAWGETQYF
TGTGCCAGCAGCCCGCGGACTAGCGGGAGGGAAGCCTGGGGAGAGACCCAGTACTTC
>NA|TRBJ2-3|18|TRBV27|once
CASSLSGVAGGITDTQYF
TGTGCCAGCAGTTTATCCGGCGTGGCGGGCGGCATCACAGATACGCAGTATTTT
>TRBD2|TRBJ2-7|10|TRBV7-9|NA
CASTRTSKYF
TGTGCCAGCACCCGGACTAGTAAGTACTTC
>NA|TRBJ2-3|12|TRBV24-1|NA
CATSGKAATQYF
TGTGCCACCAGTGGGAAGGCGGCCACGCAGTATTTT
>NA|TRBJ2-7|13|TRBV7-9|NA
CASSLTTWGGQYF
TGTGCCAGCAGCCTAACTACCTGGGGCGGGCAGTACTTC
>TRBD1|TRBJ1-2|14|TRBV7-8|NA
CASSPRQGNYGYTF
TGTGCCAGCAGCCCGCGACAGGGAAACTATGGCTACACCTTC
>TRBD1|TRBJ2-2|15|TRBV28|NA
CASRSQGASTGELFF
TGTGCCAGCAGATCACAGGGGGCGAGTACCGGGGAGCTGTTTTTT
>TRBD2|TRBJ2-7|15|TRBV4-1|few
CASSQGGTSSHEQYF
TGCGCCAGCAGCCAAGGCGGGACTAGTTCCCACGAGCAGTACTTC
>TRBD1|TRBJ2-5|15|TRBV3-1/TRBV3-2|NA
CASSHPTGGRETQYF
TGTGCCAGCAGCCATCCTACAGGGGGCCGGGAGACCCAGTACTTC
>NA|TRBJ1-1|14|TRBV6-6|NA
CASSDSALNTEAFF
TGTGCCAGCAGCGACTCAGCTTTGAACACTGAAGCTTTCTTT
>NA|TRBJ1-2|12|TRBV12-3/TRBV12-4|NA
CASSVGGRGYTF
TGTGCCAGCAGTGTGGGGGGACGGGGCTACACCTTC
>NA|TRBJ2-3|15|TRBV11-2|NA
CASSLEQGGPDTQYF
TGTGCCAGCAGCTTAGAGCAGGGAGGCCCAGATACGCAGTATTTT
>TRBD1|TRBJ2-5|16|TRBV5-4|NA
CASSLGQGALRETQYF
TGTGCCAGCAGCTTGGGACAGGGGGCGCTCAGGGAGACCCAGTACTTC
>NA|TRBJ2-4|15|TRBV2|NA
CASSSGGSTVGIQYF
TGTGCCAGCAGTTCCGGGGGATCTACAGTGGGCATTCAGTACTTC
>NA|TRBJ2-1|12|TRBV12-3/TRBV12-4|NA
CAVQELYNEQFF
TGTGCCGTCCAAGAGCTCTACAATGAGCAGTTCTTC
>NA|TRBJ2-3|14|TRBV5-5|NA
CASSLAVSTDTQYF
TGTGCCAGCAGCTTAGCGGTGAGCACAGATACGCAGTATTTT
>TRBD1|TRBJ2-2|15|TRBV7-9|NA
CASSLGTGWTGELFF
TGTGCCAGCAGCTTAGGGACAGGGTGGACCGGGGAGCTGTTTTTT
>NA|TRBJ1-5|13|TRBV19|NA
CASSNQGNQPQHF
TGTGCCAGTAGTAATCAGGGGAATCAGCCCCAGCATTTT
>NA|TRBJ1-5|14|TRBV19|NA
CATDNIGVGQPQHF
TGTGCCACAGACAACATCGGGGTAGGCCAGCCCCAGCATTTT
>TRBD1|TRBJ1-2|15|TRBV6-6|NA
CASSNARQGEYGYTF
TGTGCCAGCAGCAACGCCCGACAGGGGGAGTATGGCTACACCTTC
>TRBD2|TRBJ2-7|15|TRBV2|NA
CASSGVAGGVYEQYF
TGTGCCAGCAGTGGAGTAGCGGGAGGGGTCTACGAGCAGTACTTC
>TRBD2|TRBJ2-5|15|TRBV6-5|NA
CASSYSGGRGETQYF
TGTGCCAGCAGTTACTCGGGCGGGAGGGGGGAGACCCAGTACTTC
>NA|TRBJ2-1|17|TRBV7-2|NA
CASSLAVTSGAYNEQFF
TGTGCCAGCAGCTTAGCGGTTACTTCTGGTGCCTACAATGAGCAGTTCTTC
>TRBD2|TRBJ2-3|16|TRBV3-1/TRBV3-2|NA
CASSPGLAGNTDTQYF
TGTGCCAGCAGCCCGGGACTAGCGGGAAACACAGATACGCAGTATTTT
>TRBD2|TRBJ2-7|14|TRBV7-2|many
CASSPLAGAYEQYF
TGTGCCAGCAGCCCCTTAGCGGGAGCCTACGAGCAGTACTTC
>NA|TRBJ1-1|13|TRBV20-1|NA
CSASSQGSREAFF
TGCAGTGCTAGTTCCCAGGGGTCCCGTGAAGCTTTCTTT